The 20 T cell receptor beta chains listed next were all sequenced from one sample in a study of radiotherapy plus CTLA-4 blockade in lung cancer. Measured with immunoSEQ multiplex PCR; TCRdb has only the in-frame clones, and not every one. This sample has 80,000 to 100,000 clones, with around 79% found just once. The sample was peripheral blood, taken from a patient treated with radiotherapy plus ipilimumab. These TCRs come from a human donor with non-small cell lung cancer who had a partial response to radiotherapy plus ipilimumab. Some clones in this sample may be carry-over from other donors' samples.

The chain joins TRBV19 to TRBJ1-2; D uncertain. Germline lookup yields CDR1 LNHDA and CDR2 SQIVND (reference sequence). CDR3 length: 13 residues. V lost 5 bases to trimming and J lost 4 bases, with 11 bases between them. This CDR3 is CASSSGYGYGYTF. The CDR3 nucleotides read TGTGCCAGTAGTTCCGGTTACGGCTATGGCTACACCTTC.

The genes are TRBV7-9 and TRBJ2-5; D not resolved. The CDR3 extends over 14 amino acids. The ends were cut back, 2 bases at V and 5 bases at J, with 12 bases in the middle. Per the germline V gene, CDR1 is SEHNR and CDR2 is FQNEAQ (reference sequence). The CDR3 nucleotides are TGTGCCAGCAGCTTACGGCCCAGCGTCGAGACCCAGTACTTC. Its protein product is CASSLRPSVETQYF.

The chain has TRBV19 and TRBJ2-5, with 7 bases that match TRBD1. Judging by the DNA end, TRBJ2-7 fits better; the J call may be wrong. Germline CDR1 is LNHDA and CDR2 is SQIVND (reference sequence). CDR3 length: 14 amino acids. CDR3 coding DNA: TGTGCCAGTAGTATCACAGGGGACGGCCACGAGCAGTACTTC. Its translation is CASSITGDGHEQYF.

CDR3 loop: CASSFRDYGYTF. The CDR3, as DNA: TGTGCCAGCAGTTTCAGGGACTATGGCTACACCTTC. The chain links TRBV25-1 to TRBJ1-2, with D perhaps matching TRBD1 (5 bases). The germline V gene encodes CDR1 MGHDK and CDR2 SYGVNS. V shed 5 bases and J shed 3 bases, with 7 bases lying between them. CDR3 length: 12 residues.

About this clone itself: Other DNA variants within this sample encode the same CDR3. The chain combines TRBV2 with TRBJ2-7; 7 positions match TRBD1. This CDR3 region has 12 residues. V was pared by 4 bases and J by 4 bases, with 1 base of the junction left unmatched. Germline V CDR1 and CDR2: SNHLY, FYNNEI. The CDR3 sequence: CASSGQGYEQYF. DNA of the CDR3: TGTGCCAGCAGTGGACAGGGATACGAGCAGTACTTC.

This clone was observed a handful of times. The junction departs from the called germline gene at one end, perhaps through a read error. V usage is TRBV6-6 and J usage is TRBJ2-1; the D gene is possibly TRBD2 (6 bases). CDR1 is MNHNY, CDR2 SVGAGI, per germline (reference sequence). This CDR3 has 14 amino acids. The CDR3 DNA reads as TGTGCCAGCAGTTACGTTGGGTCGGGCGGCGGGGTGATCTTC. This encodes CASSYVGSGGGVIF.

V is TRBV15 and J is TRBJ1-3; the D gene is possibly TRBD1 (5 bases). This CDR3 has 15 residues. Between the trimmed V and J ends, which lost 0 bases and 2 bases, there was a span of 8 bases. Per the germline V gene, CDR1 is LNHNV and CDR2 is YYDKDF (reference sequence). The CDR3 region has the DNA TGTGCCACCAGCAGAGATCCAGGGCCTGGAAACACCATATATTTT. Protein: CATSRDPGPGNTIYF.

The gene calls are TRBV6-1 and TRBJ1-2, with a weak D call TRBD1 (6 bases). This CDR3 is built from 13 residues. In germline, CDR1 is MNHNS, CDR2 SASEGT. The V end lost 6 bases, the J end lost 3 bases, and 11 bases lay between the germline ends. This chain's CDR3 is CASSLQGYYGYTF. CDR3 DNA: TGTGCCAGCAGCCTACAGGGCTACTATGGCTACACCTTC.

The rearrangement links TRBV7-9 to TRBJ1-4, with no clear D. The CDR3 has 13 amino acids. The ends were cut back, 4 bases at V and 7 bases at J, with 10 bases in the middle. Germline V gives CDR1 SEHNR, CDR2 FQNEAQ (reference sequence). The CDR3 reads CASSYGRVEKLFF. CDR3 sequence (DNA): TGTGCCAGCAGCTACGGGAGGGTTGAAAAACTGTTTTTT.

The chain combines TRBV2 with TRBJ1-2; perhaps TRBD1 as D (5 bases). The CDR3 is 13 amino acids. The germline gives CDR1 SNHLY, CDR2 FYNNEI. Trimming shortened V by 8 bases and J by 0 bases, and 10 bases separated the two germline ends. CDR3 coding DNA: TGTGCCAGCCAGGAGGGGTCTAACTATGGCTACACCTTC. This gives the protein CASQEGSNYGYTF.

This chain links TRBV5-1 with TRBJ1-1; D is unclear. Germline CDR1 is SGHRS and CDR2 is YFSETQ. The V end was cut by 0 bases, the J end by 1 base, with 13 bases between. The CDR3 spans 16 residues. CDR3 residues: CASSLVGRGGNTEAFF. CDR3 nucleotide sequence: TGCGCCAGCAGCTTGGTAGGGCGCGGAGGGAACACTGAAGCTTTCTTT.

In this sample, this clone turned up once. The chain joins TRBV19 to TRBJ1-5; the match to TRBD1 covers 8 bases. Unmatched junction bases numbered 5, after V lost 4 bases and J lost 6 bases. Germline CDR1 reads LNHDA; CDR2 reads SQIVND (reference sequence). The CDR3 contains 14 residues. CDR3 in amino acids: CASSTTGGSQPQHF. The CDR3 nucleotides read TGTGCCAGTAGTACCACAGGGGGTAGTCAGCCCCAGCATTTT. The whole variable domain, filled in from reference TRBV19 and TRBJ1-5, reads DGGITQSPKYLFRKEGQNVTLSCEQNLNHDAMYWYRQDPGQGLRLIYYSQIVNDFQKGDIAEGYSVSREKKESFPLTVTSAQKNPTAFYLCASSTTGGSQPQHFGDGTRLSIL.

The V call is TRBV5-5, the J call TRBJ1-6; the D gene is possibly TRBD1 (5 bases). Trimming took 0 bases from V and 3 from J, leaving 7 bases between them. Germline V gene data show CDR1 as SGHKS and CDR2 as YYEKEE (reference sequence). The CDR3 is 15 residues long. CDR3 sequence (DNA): TGTGCCAGCAGCTTGGGGGGGGGCTATAATTCACCCCTCCACTTT. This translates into CASSLGGGYNSPLHF.

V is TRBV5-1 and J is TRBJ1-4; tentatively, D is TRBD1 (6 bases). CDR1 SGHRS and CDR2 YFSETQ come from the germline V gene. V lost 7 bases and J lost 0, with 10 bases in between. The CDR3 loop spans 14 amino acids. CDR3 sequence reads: CASSGEATNEKLFF. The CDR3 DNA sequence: TGCGCCAGCTCAGGGGAAGCAACTAATGAAAAACTGTTTTTT.

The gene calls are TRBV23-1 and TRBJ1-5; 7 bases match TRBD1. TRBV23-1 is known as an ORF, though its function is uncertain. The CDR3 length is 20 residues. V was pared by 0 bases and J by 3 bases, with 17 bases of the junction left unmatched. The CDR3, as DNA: TGCGCCAGCAGTCAATCGATAAGGGGGCGCCGGTTCACGGTCAATCAGCCCCAGCATTTT. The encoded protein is CASSQSIRGRRFTVNQPQHF.

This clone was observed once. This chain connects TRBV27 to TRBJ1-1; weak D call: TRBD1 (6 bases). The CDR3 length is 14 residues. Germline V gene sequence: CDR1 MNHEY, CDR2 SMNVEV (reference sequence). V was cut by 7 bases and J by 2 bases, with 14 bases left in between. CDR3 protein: CASTSTGFNTEAFF. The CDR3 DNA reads TGTGCCAGCACCTCTACAGGGTTTAACACTGAAGCTTTCTTT.

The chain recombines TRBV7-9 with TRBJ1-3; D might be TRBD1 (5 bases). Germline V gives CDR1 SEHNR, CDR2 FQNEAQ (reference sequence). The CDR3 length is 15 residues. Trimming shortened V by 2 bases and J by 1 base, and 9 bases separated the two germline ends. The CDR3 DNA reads TGTGCCAGCAGCTTATGGCAGGGTTCTGGAAACACCATATATTTT. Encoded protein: CASSLWQGSGNTIYF.

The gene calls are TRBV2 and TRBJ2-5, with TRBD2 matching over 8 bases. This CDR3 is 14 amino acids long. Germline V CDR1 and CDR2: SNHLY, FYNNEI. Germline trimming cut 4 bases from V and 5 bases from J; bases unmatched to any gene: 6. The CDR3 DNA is TGTGCCAGCAGTGGTACTAGCGGTGGGGAGACCCAGTACTTC. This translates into CASSGTSGGETQYF. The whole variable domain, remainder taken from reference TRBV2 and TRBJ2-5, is EPEVTQTPSHQVTQMGQEVILRCVPISNHLYFYWYRQILGQKVEFLVSFYNNEISEKSEIFDDQFSVERPDGSNFTLKIRSTKLEDSAMYFCASSGTSGGETQYFGPGTRLLVL.

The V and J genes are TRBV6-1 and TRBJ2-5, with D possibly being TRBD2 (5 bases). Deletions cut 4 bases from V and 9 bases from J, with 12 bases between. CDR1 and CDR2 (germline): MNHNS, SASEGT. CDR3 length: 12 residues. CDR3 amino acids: CASSGAFGAQYF. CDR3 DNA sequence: TGTGCCAGCAGTGGAGCGTTCGGGGCCCAGTACTTC.

CDR3 in amino acids: CASSSGQGRSEAFF. The DNA of the CDR3 is TGTGCCAGCAGTTCCGGACAGGGAAGGTCTGAAGCTTTCTTT. The chain has TRBV28 and TRBJ1-1, with 8 bases lining up with TRBD1. The CDR3 totals 14 residues. Per germline, CDR1 MDHEN and CDR2 SYDVKM. V gave up 4 bases and J gave up 6 bases; unmatched junction bases: 7.